These 28 T cell receptor beta chains were sequenced from one sample in a study of Ad26.COV2.S vaccination and SARS-CoV-2 variants. TCRdb's copy holds only in-frame clones and misses some; the assay was immunoSEQ multiplex PCR. Among 380,000 or so clones listed, about 80% were seen once. Treatment meaning: around 19 received Ad26.COV2.S at low or high dose, single or two shots; five or six received placebo; per-sample allocation not given. The investigators took samples on day 63 after the first vaccine or placebo injection. Sequenced material: peripheral blood, taken in a trial of Ad26.COV2.S vaccine versus placebo. The receptors originated from a person aged 18-65 years who received the Ad26.COV2.S COVID-19 vaccine or a placebo.

The chain couples TRBV9 to TRBJ1-1; 7 positions match TRBD1. The CDR3 loop spans 13 amino acids. The J segment lost 5 bases and the V segment lost 2 bases, leaving 3 bases of the junction unmatched. CDR1 SGDLS and CDR2 YYNGEE come from the germline V gene. This chain's CDR3 is CASSVRGETEAFF. CDR3 nucleotide sequence: TGTGCCAGCAGCGTCAGGGGGGAGACTGAAGCTTTCTTT.

The genes are TRBV18 and TRBJ2-7; no clear D gene. The V gene lost 3 bases and the J gene lost 1 base, with 10 bases spanning the gap. Germline CDR1 KGHSH, CDR2 LQKENI. The CDR3 has 14 amino acids. The CDR3 loop reads CASSPGRQSYEQYF. The CDR3, as DNA: TGTGCCAGCTCACCTGGCAGGCAATCCTACGAGCAGTACTTC.

The chain uses TRBV6-4 and TRBJ2-3, with D maybe TRBD2 (6 bases). The V end was cut by 2 bases, the J end by 0 bases, with 12 bases between. Germline CDR1 reads MRHNA; CDR2 reads SNTAGT. This CDR3 spans 16 amino acids. The CDR3 loop is CASSDHGGTSTDTQYF. The CDR3 region has the DNA TGTGCCAGCAGTGACCATGGCGGGACTAGCACAGATACGCAGTATTTT.

V usage is TRBV12-5 and J usage is TRBJ2-1, with TRBD2 matching 15 bases. CDR3 size: 16 residues. Germline V gene lookup returns CDR1 LGHNT and CDR2 FRNRAP. V was clipped by 6 bases and J by 10 bases; unmatched bases: 10. As DNA, the CDR3 is TGTGCTAGTGGAACGGCTCTGGGACTAGCGGGGGGCGAGCAGTTCTTC. It translates to CASGTALGLAGGEQFF.

V gene TRBV6-5 combines with J gene TRBJ1-1, with a possible D match to TRBD1 (5 bases). This CDR3 spans 13 amino acids. The germline gives CDR1 MNHEY, CDR2 SVGAGI. The ends were cut back, 2 bases at V and 4 bases at J, with 8 bases in the middle. The CDR3 is CASSYEGSTEAFF. The CDR3 bases are TGTGCCAGCAGTTACGAGGGGTCCACTGAAGCTTTCTTT.

J is TRBJ2-1 and V is TRBV7-8, with no clear D. Trimming pared 0 bases from V and 6 bases from J, leaving 12 bases between. This CDR3 spans 15 amino acids. In germline, CDR1 is SGHVS, CDR2 FQNEAQ. The CDR3 nucleotides are TGTGCCAGCAGCTTAGCACTGGGGTCAAGCAATGAGCAGTTCTTC. Translating it yields CASSLALGSSNEQFF.

For the CDR3, the DNA is TGTGCCAGCAGCTTGGGAGGGGGCCGGGAGACCCAGTACTTC. Translation gives CASSLGGGRETQYF. The genes are TRBV5-4 and TRBJ2-5, with 7 positions matching TRBD1. J lost 5 bases, V lost 0 bases, and 4 bases had no gene match. This CDR3 is built from 14 residues. Germline lookup yields CDR1 SGHNT and CDR2 YYREEE (reference sequence).

This chain links TRBV6-2 or TRBV6-3 with TRBJ1-2; no clear D. Trimming shortened V by 5 bases and J by 3 bases, and 10 bases separated the two germline ends. The V gene's germline CDR1 is MNHEY and CDR2 SVGEGT. The CDR3 spans 13 residues. CDR3 nucleotide sequence: TGTGCCAGCAGTCCCCAGCTTGACTATGGCTACACCTTC. Its translation is CASSPQLDYGYTF.

This chain connects TRBV30 to TRBJ1-2, with D maybe TRBD1 (6 bases). The CDR3 covers 13 residues. The V end lost 5 bases, the J end lost 5 bases, and 15 bases lay between the germline ends. In germline, CDR1 is GTSNPN, CDR2 SVGIG (reference sequence). DNA of the CDR3: TGTGCCTGGCTGGACAGCTGGGGGTATGGCTACACCTTC. Encoded protein: CAWLDSWGYGYTF.

For the CDR3, the DNA is TGTGCCAGCAGCGTAGAGGTAGCGGGGGGGCCGGCAGAGACCCAGTACTTC. It is translated as CASSVEVAGGPAETQYF. This chain joins TRBV9 and TRBJ2-5; 11 nucleotides line up with TRBD2. CDR3 length: 17 residues. Germline loops: CDR1 SGDLS, CDR2 YYNGEE. The V segment lost 0 bases and the J segment 4 bases; nucleotides outside the gene matches: 8.

This clone showed up just once. This chain joins TRBV7-9 and TRBJ1-2, with 11 bases that match TRBD1. The germline V gene has CDR1 SEHNR and CDR2 FQNEAQ (reference sequence). The CDR3 length is 16 residues. V trimming: 3 bases; J trimming: 7 bases; junction bases outside the gene matches: 10. The CDR3 sequence: CASSLFPGQGARGYTF. The CDR3 DNA is TGTGCCAGCAGCTTGTTTCCCGGACAGGGGGCGCGTGGCTACACCTTC.

The V and J genes are TRBV2 and TRBJ2-4; D gene ambiguous. V gave up 8 bases and J gave up 0 bases, with 20 bases separating them. Germline lookup yields CDR1 SNHLY and CDR2 FYNNEI. This CDR3 comprises 17 residues. The CDR3 DNA is TGTGCCAGCTCGAAAGCCCCTCAACTCCTAGCCAAAAACATTCAGTACTTC. Residues: CASSKAPQLLAKNIQYF.

The CDR3 sequence is CASSSLMSTGELFF. The CDR3 nucleotides read TGTGCCAGCAGCTCCCTGATGAGCACCGGGGAGCTGTTTTTT. The rearrangement joins TRBV7-9 to TRBJ2-2; D call uncertain. V shed 4 bases and J shed 4 bases, with 10 bases lying between them. The CDR3 contains 14 residues. The germline gives CDR1 SEHNR, CDR2 FQNEAQ (reference sequence).

V gene TRBV5-4 combines with J gene TRBJ2-1; D unclear. Per the germline V gene, CDR1 is SGHNT and CDR2 is YYREEE (reference sequence). V lost 1 base, J lost 8 bases, and 10 bases lay in between. CDR3 size: 13 residues. CDR3 nucleotides: TGTGCCAGCAGCTTGTACACGGGCGATGAGCAGTTCTTC. Translated: CASSLYTGDEQFF.

As DNA, the CDR3 is TGTGCCAGCAGCTTACTCCTAGGGACAGGGAAGGAACAGCCCCAGCATTTT. It yields the protein CASSLLLGTGKEQPQHF. V gene TRBV7-8 combines with J gene TRBJ1-5, with 9 bases identical to TRBD1. Germline values: CDR1 SGHVS, CDR2 FQNEAQ. Unmatched junction bases numbered 12, after V lost 2 bases and J lost 7 bases. This CDR3 has 17 amino acids.

This chain joins TRBV3-1 (or the pseudogene TRBV3-2) and TRBJ1-5; D unresolved. The V end was cut by 0 bases, the J end by 2 bases, with 5 bases between. Germline V CDR1 and CDR2: LGHDT, YNNKEL (reference sequence). The CDR3 has 14 residues. The CDR3 DNA sequence: TGTGCCAGCAGCCAAGATGGGGGCAATCAGCCCCAGCATTTT. Translation gives CASSQDGGNQPQHF.

This rearrangement joins TRBV5-1 to TRBJ1-1; TRBD1 matches at 9 bases. CDR1 and CDR2 from the germline V gene are SGHRS and YFSETQ. The CDR3 consists of 15 residues. V trimming: 4 bases; J trimming: 3 bases; junction bases outside the gene matches: 7. The CDR3 coding sequence is TGCGCCAGCAGCGGATTGACAGGGGGGGACACTGAAGCTTTCTTT. Protein product: CASSGLTGGDTEAFF.

This chain joins TRBV29-1 and TRBJ1-2; maybe TRBD1 (5 bases). V lost 3 bases and J lost 6, with 14 bases in between. This CDR3 region has 13 residues. Germline loops: CDR1 SQVTM, CDR2 ANQGSEA. In DNA form, the CDR3 reads TGCAGCGTTGAGGAGGGGAAGAGACATGGCTACACCTTC. Translated: CSVEEGKRHGYTF.

The rearrangement joins TRBV4-2 to TRBJ2-6; D gene unclear. Between the trimmed V and J ends, which lost 3 bases and 5 bases, there was a span of 2 bases. Germline values: CDR1 LGHNA, CDR2 YNFKEQ. The CDR3 contains 12 residues. The CDR3 nucleotides read TGTGCCAGCAGCCAGAGGGCCAACGTCCTGACTTTC. It specifies CASSQRANVLTF.

The rearrangement joins TRBV6-2 or TRBV6-3 to TRBJ1-1, with TRBD1 as a possible D gene (5 bases). The CDR3 covers 14 residues. Germline assignment: CDR1 MNHEY and CDR2 SVGEGT. Trimming pared 2 bases from V and 4 bases from J, leaving 11 bases between. The CDR3: CASSYGLRGTEAFF. The CDR3 bases are TGTGCCAGCAGTTACGGTCTTAGGGGCACTGAAGCTTTCTTT.

The rearrangement links TRBV6-4 to TRBJ1-6, with D unclear. The V and J ends lost 3 bases and 9 bases respectively, with 3 bases between them. This CDR3 contains 11 residues. CDR1 is MRHNA and CDR2 is SNTAGT in the germline V gene. DNA of the CDR3: TGTGCCAGCAGTGAAGCTTCACCCCTCCACTTT. Its translation is CASSEASPLHF.

This chain connects TRBV9 to TRBJ1-3; no clear D gene. The V gene lost 0 bases and the J gene lost 8 bases, with 6 bases spanning the gap. The CDR3 contains 12 residues. The germline gives CDR1 SGDLS, CDR2 YYNGEE. CDR3 loop: CASSVGGDTIYF. The CDR3 region has the DNA TGTGCCAGCAGCGTAGGAGGAGACACCATATATTTT.

The CDR3 loop reads CATTTGNTEAFF. The CDR3 DNA reads TGTGCCACCACTACAGGGAACACTGAAGCTTTCTTT. This chain joins TRBV19 and TRBJ1-1; a possible D gene is TRBD1 (5 bases). Per germline, CDR1 LNHDA and CDR2 SQIVND (reference sequence). The ends were cut back, 10 bases at V and 1 base at J, with 10 bases in the middle. The CDR3 sequence is 12 residues long. Combining the CDR3 with reference TRBV19 and TRBJ1-1 gives the whole variable domain DGGITQSPKYLFRKEGQNVTLSCEQNLNHDAMYWYRQDPGQGLRLIYYSQIVNDFQKGDIAEGYSVSREKKESFPLTVTSAQKNPTAFYLCATTTGNTEAFFGQGTRLTVV.

V gene TRBV5-4 combines with J gene TRBJ2-7; 11 positions match TRBD2. Germline V gene sequence: CDR1 SGHNT, CDR2 YYREEE (reference sequence). This CDR3 has 14 amino acids. V dropped 5 bases and J dropped 5; count of bases not matched to a gene: 6. In DNA form, the CDR3 reads TGTGCCAGCAGGCCGGGACTAGCGGCCCACGAGCAGTACTTC. Its translation: CASRPGLAAHEQYF.

About this clone: This sample includes further DNA sequences coding for the same CDR3. The chain recombines TRBV18 with TRBJ2-5; D ambiguous. V was trimmed by 3 bases and J by 4 bases, leaving 6 bases between them. CDR3 length: 12 amino acids. CDR1 and CDR2 (germline): KGHSH, LQKENI. The CDR3 loop is CASSPGLETQYF. Here the CDR3 DNA reads TGTGCCAGCTCACCGGGCCTAGAGACCCAGTACTTC.

The chain combines TRBV7-6 with TRBJ2-7; D may be TRBD1 (5 bases). The V gene lost 3 bases and the J gene lost 6 bases, with 12 bases spanning the gap. The CDR3 is 13 amino acids. Per germline, CDR1 SGHVS and CDR2 FNYEAQ. CDR3 nucleotide sequence: TGTGCCAGCAGCTTCCCTAATCAGGGCGAGCAGTACTTC. It yields the protein CASSFPNQGEQYF.

The count of this clone is one. The V gene is TRBV6-1, the J gene TRBJ1-2; possible D gene TRBD1, 6 bases. Germline lookup yields CDR1 MNHNS and CDR2 SASEGT. The V gene lost 3 bases and the J gene lost 9 bases, with 17 bases spanning the gap. The CDR3 is 14 residues long. The CDR3 bases are TGTGCCAGCAGTGAGCCGTTACAGGGTAGGAGCTACACCTTC. As protein: CASSEPLQGRSYTF.

The chain joins TRBV9 to TRBJ1-4; D remains unclear. V lost 3 bases, J lost 7 bases, and 13 bases lay in between. This CDR3 is 14 amino acids long. Germline V CDR1 and CDR2: SGDLS, YYNGEE. CDR3 in DNA: TGTGCCAGCAGCGAGGAGGTTCCAGGTGAAAAACTGTTTTTT. Translating gives CASSEEVPGEKLFF.